The 27 T cell receptor beta chains in this list originate from one sample, sequenced in a study of T cell changes during pregnancy in multiple sclerosis. The data were produced by immunoSEQ multiplex PCR, yet TCRdb's version contains in-frame clones alone and is incomplete. The sample contains some 96,000 clones, roughly 90% of which appear only once. Source: peripheral blood, taken after pregnancy. These receptors came from a female donor with multiple sclerosis, enrolled in a pregnancy study.

The chain uses TRBV9 and TRBJ2-6, with D possibly matching TRBD1 (6 bases). Trimming pared 3 bases from V and 0 bases from J, leaving 13 bases between. The CDR3 length is 17 residues. Germline assignment: CDR1 SGDLS and CDR2 YYNGEE. The CDR3, as DNA: TGTGCCAGCAGCGCAGGGGTTCTAAGCTCTGGGGCCAACGTCCTGACTTTC. This translates into CASSAGVLSSGANVLTF.

The rearrangement joins TRBV5-1 to TRBJ2-5; 14 bases agree with TRBD2. The CDR3 has 20 residues. The J segment lost 5 bases and the V segment lost 5 bases, leaving 20 bases of the junction unmatched. Germline CDR1 reads SGHRS; CDR2 reads YFSETQ. The CDR3 region has the DNA TGCGCCAGCAGGGCCCTCTTTGGGACTAGCGGGGGACGCGGTGGGGAGACCCAGTACTTC. It translates to CASRALFGTSGGRGGETQYF.

The rearrangement joins TRBV7-2 to TRBJ2-3; 9 nucleotides agree with TRBD2. J lost 2 bases, V lost 1 base, and 4 bases had no gene match. The CDR3 covers 16 residues. Per the germline V gene, CDR1 is SGHTA and CDR2 is FQGNSA. CDR3 nucleotides: TGTGCCAGCAGCTTAGTGGGCGGGGGGGTCACAGATACGCAGTATTTT. As protein: CASSLVGGGVTDTQYF.

V and J are TRBV6-1 and TRBJ2-7; D is ambiguous. Trimming removed 10 bases from V and 0 bases from J, with 10 bases in between. CDR1 and CDR2 (germline): MNHNS, SASEGT. The CDR3 is 12 residues long. Here the CDR3 reads CATEDTSYEQYF. The DNA for the CDR3 is TGTGCCACCGAGGATACCTCCTACGAGCAGTACTTC.

About this clone itself: Additional DNA sequences in this sample encode the identical CDR3. The V and J genes are TRBV5-1 and TRBJ2-3; weak D call: TRBD2 (5 bases). The V gene's germline CDR1 is SGHRS and CDR2 YFSETQ. The CDR3 has 14 amino acids. V was clipped by 4 bases and J by 2 bases, with 11 bases between them. Written as DNA, the CDR3 is TGCGCCAGCAGCCTGGGGAGTTCCACAGATACGCAGTATTTT. It encodes CASSLGSSTDTQYF.

The chain has TRBV2 and TRBJ1-2, with TRBD1 matching over 9 bases. The CDR3 has 16 residues. Losses at the gene ends were 6 bases for V and 4 bases for J; bases not matched to a gene: 12. Germline CDR1 SNHLY, CDR2 FYNNEI. The CDR3 protein is CASSIKQGAISYGYTF. For the CDR3, the DNA is TGTGCCAGCAGCATAAAACAGGGGGCTATAAGCTATGGCTACACCTTC.

The rearrangement uses TRBV5-4 and TRBJ2-2; TRBD2 matches at 8 bases. Trimming at V came to 3 bases and at J to 3 bases, leaving 7 bases not matched to a gene. This CDR3 is built from 16 residues. Germline CDR1 is SGHNT and CDR2 is YYREEE (reference sequence). CDR3 in DNA: TGTGCCAGCAGCTCCGGGACTAGGGTTTACACCGGGGAGCTGTTTTTT. Translation gives CASSSGTRVYTGELFF.

The V gene is TRBV15, the J gene TRBJ2-5; D is perhaps TRBD1 (6 bases). Germline CDR1 reads LNHNV; CDR2 reads YYDKDF (reference sequence). This CDR3 is 14 amino acids long. V was trimmed by 0 bases and J by 5 bases, leaving 10 bases between them. The CDR3 nucleotides are TGTGCCACCAGCAGAGACAGGGGTTATGAGACCCAGTACTTC. This codes for CATSRDRGYETQYF.

J is TRBJ2-3 and V is TRBV27, with 7 bases that match TRBD1. The CDR3 runs to 14 residues. Trimming removed 6 bases from V and 3 bases from J; junction bases left unmatched: 6. Germline V CDR1 and CDR2: MNHEY, SMNVEV (reference sequence). The CDR3 nucleotides read TGTGCCAGCAGGCCGGGACAGTCAACAGATACGCAGTATTTT. This codes for CASRPGQSTDTQYF.

V usage is TRBV18 and J usage is TRBJ1-1; the D is unclear. V was cut by 3 bases and J by 4 bases, with 9 bases left in between. The CDR3 consists of 13 residues. Germline CDR1 reads KGHSH; CDR2 reads LQKENI. This chain's CDR3 is CASSPSDSTEAFF. CDR3 nucleotides: TGTGCCAGCTCACCTTCAGATTCCACTGAAGCTTTCTTT.

The chain recombines TRBV13 with TRBJ2-5; 8 bases are shared with TRBD1. Germline assignment: CDR1 PRHDT and CDR2 FYEKMQ (reference sequence). Unmatched junction bases numbered 6, after V lost 5 bases and J lost 4 bases. This CDR3 has 14 residues. DNA for the CDR3: TGTGCCAGCAGCCCTCCCGGACAGGGAGAGACCCAGTACTTC. This gives the protein CASSPPGQGETQYF.

This clone was seen only a few times. This chain connects TRBV6-5 to TRBJ1-2; D unresolved. Between the trimmed V and J ends, which lost 5 bases and 4 bases, there was a span of 8 bases. The CDR3 extends over 12 amino acids. CDR1 MNHEY and CDR2 SVGAGI come from the germline V gene. As DNA, the CDR3 is TGTGCCAGCAGTCCCACTGCCTATGGCTACACCTTC. Protein product: CASSPTAYGYTF.

The chain has TRBV7-9 and TRBJ2-1, with a weak D call TRBD2 (5 bases). The CDR3 sequence is 13 residues long. V gave up 7 bases and J gave up 9 bases, with 16 bases separating them. Germline V gene data show CDR1 as SEHNR and CDR2 as FQNEAQ (reference sequence). CDR3 in amino acids: CASKSGNGGEQFF. DNA for the CDR3: TGTGCCAGCAAAAGCGGTAACGGAGGTGAGCAGTTCTTC. Filled out from reference TRBV7-9 and TRBJ2-1, the complete variable domain reads DTGVSQNPRHKITKRGQNVTFRCDPISEHNRLYWYRQTLGQGPEFLTYFQNEAQLEKSRLLSDRFSAERPKGSFSTLEIQRTEQGDSAMYLCASKSGNGGEQFFGPGTRLTVL.

V usage is TRBV4-1 and J usage is TRBJ2-3; 12 positions match TRBD2. The CDR3 runs to 18 residues. Germline V gene sequence: CDR1 MGHRA, CDR2 YSYEKL. V gave up 0 bases and J gave up 3 bases; unmatched junction bases: 7. The DNA for the CDR3 is TGCGCCAGCAGCCAAGACTCATTACTAGCGGGGGGAACAGATACGCAGTATTTT. Protein product: CASSQDSLLAGGTDTQYF.

This chain joins TRBV7-6 and TRBJ2-7; no definite D call. Per the germline V gene, CDR1 is SGHVS and CDR2 is FNYEAQ. The CDR3 sequence is 16 residues long. Deletions cut 5 bases from V and 2 bases from J, with 19 bases between. The CDR3 loop reads CASSRREMGTTYEQYF. Written as DNA, the CDR3 is TGTGCCAGCAGCCGCCGAGAGATGGGTACTACCTACGAGCAGTACTTC.

This clone was found once. The chain links TRBV27 to TRBJ1-1, with 7 bases that match TRBD1. V was clipped by 7 bases and J by 4 bases; unmatched bases: 18. CDR1 is MNHEY, CDR2 SMNVEV, per germline (reference sequence). The CDR3 has 17 amino acids. CDR3 nucleotide sequence: TGTGCCAGCACTCTCGACGGGACAGTTTCTGACAGCACTGAAGCTTTCTTT. This codes for CASTLDGTVSDSTEAFF.

The chain carries TRBV4-1 and TRBJ2-7, with 11 bases matching TRBD2. The CDR3 runs 16 residues. Unmatched junction bases numbered 4, after V lost 0 bases and J lost 3 bases. Germline CDR1 MGHRA, CDR2 YSYEKL. The CDR3 bases are TGCGCCAGCAGCCAAGAAGGACTAGCGGGTCTCTACGAGCAGTACTTC. As protein: CASSQEGLAGLYEQYF.

The chain is built from TRBV5-1 and TRBJ2-7; TRBD2 might be the D (5 bases). This CDR3 spans 14 amino acids. Trimming took off 0 bases at V and 2 bases at J, with 9 bases between the two ends. CDR1 and CDR2 (germline): SGHRS, YFSETQ. In nucleotides, the CDR3 is TGCGCCAGCAGCTTGGACGCGGGCGCCTACGAGCAGTACTTC. Amino acids: CASSLDAGAYEQYF.

The chain joins TRBV7-2 to TRBJ1-6, with 8 bases aligning to TRBD1. Trimming took 5 bases from V and 7 from J; bases not matched to a gene: 13. CDR1 and CDR2 from the germline V gene are SGHTA and FQGNSA. The CDR3 has 17 residues. The chain's CDR3 is CASSLDRGATGNSPLHF. In nucleotides, the CDR3 is TGTGCCAGCAGCCTAGACAGGGGAGCAACGGGAAATTCACCCCTCCACTTT. The full variable domain, with the rest looked up from reference TRBV7-2 and TRBJ1-6, is GAGVSQSPSNKVTEKGKDVELRCDPISGHTALYWYRQSLGQGLEFLIYFQGNSAPDKSGLPSDRFSAERTGGSVSTLTIQRTQQEDSAVYLCASSLDRGATGNSPLHFGNGTRLTVT.

This clone appeared a few times. The gene calls are TRBV19 and TRBJ2-3, with TRBD1 identical over 8 bases. The CDR3 is 16 residues long. Looked up from germline, CDR1 is LNHDA and CDR2 is SQIVND (reference sequence). Trimming removed 3 bases from V and 0 bases from J; junction bases left unmatched: 5. This CDR3 is CASSIGDRPSTDTQYF. For the CDR3, the DNA is TGTGCCAGTAGTATCGGGGACAGGCCCAGCACAGATACGCAGTATTTT.

The genes are TRBV9 and TRBJ1-4; D gene unclear. The CDR3 extends over 14 amino acids. Germline V gene lookup returns CDR1 SGDLS and CDR2 YYNGEE. V was clipped by 2 bases and J by 1 base, with 6 bases between them. The CDR3 protein is CASSVTGTNEKLFF. DNA of the CDR3: TGTGCCAGCAGCGTTACGGGAACTAATGAAAAACTGTTTTTT.

The V gene is TRBV7-9, the J gene TRBJ1-1; D may be TRBD1 (6 bases). The CDR3 totals 15 residues. The germline CDR1 and CDR2 sequences are SEHNR and FQNEAQ (reference sequence). V lost 3 bases and J lost 2, with 13 bases in between. DNA of the CDR3: TGTGCCAGCAGCTTCAGGGGTCAGGGTAACACTGAAGCTTTCTTT. Encoded protein: CASSFRGQGNTEAFF. Full variable domain (missing parts from reference TRBV7-9 and TRBJ1-1): DTGVSQNPRHKITKRGQNVTFRCDPISEHNRLYWYRQTLGQGPEFLTYFQNEAQLEKSRLLSDRFSAERPKGSFSTLEIQRTEQGDSAMYLCASSFRGQGNTEAFFGQGTRLTVV.

The V gene is TRBV19, the J gene TRBJ1-1, with TRBD1 matching over 9 bases. J lost 5 bases, V lost 7 bases, and 11 bases had no gene match. From germline, CDR1 is LNHDA and CDR2 SQIVND (reference sequence). CDR3 length: 15 residues. The CDR3 DNA reads as TGTGCCAGTACCCCCACACAGGGGGCTAGGACTGAAGCTTTCTTT. Its protein is CASTPTQGARTEAFF.

The chain recombines TRBV6-5 with TRBJ2-5, with 11 positions matching TRBD2. Germline V CDR1 and CDR2: MNHEY, SVGAGI. The V and J ends lost 2 bases and 5 bases, in that order; junction bases with no gene match: 4. CDR3 length: 15 residues. Written as DNA, the CDR3 is TGTGCCAGCAGTTACCAGACTAGCGGGGCTGAGACCCAGTACTTC. This codes for CASSYQTSGAETQYF.

The chain has TRBV5-1 and TRBJ2-7; D gene uncertain. CDR3 length equals 15 residues. The germline V and J ends were trimmed by 0 bases and 0 bases, with 10 bases remaining between them. Germline V gene lookup returns CDR1 SGHRS and CDR2 YFSETQ. The CDR3 DNA reads TGCGCCAGCAGCTTGGTTGGCGGCAGCTCCTACGAGCAGTACTTC. It yields the protein CASSLVGGSSYEQYF.

V gene TRBV5-4 combines with J gene TRBJ2-1; the match to TRBD1 covers 10 bases. With V trimmed by 0 bases and J by 5 bases, 11 bases remained unmatched. Germline V gene sequence: CDR1 SGHNT, CDR2 YYREEE (reference sequence). The CDR3 consists of 18 residues. The CDR3 region is CASSLGPLGQGLDNEQFF. For the CDR3, the DNA is TGTGCCAGCAGCTTGGGCCCGTTGGGACAGGGGTTAGACAATGAGCAGTTCTTC.

This CDR3 reads CASSLQGVSEAFF. Written as DNA, the CDR3 is TGTGCCAGCAGTTTACAGGGGGTGAGTGAAGCTTTCTTT. V is TRBV27 and J is TRBJ1-1; 7 bases match TRBD1. The germline gives CDR1 MNHEY, CDR2 SMNVEV (reference sequence). Trimming cost V 2 bases and J 7 bases; bases outside gene matches: 4. CDR3 length equals 13 residues.